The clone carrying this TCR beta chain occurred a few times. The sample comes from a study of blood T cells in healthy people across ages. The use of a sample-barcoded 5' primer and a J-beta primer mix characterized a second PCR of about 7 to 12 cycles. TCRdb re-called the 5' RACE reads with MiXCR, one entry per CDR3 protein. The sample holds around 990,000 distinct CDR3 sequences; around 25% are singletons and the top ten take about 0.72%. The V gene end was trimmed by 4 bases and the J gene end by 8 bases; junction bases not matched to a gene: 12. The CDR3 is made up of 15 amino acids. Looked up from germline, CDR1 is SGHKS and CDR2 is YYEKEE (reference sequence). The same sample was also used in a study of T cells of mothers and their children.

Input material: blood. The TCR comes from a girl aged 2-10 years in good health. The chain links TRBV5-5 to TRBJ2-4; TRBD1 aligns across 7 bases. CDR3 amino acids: CASSPLTGNEDIQYF. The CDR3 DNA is TGTGCCAGCAGCCCCTTGACAGGGAATGAGGACATTCAGTACTTC.